These 12 T cell receptor beta chains originate from one sample sequenced in a study of blood T cells in healthy people across ages. For the second PCR, which ran for 7 to 11 cycles, a sample-barcoded 5' primer and a J-beta primer mix were used. TCRdb ran MiXCR on the 5' RACE reads and lists one entry per CDR3 protein. Here the sample spans more than 1,000,000 distinct CDR3 sequences, about 25% being singletons. The data also belong to a second study, concerning T cells of mothers and their children.

Sample: blood. These receptors came from a girl aged 2 to 9 in good health.

This clonotype was seen more than once but under ten times. This chain links TRBV28 with TRBJ2-4; TRBD1 or TRBD2 may be the D gene (5 bases each). Germline V CDR1 and CDR2: MDHEN, SYDVKM. V lost 6 bases, J lost 3 bases, and 15 bases lay in between. There are 15 residues in the CDR3. The CDR3 nucleotides read TGTGCCAGCAGCGAGGGACGATCAGGCAAAAACATTCAGTACTTC. It specifies CASSEGRSGKNIQYF.

The rearrangement uses TRBV6-1 and TRBJ2-1; 9 bases align to TRBD1. Gene TRBJ2-5 matches the end of the DNA better, so the J call may be wrong. Looked up from germline, CDR1 is MNHNS and CDR2 is SASEGT. This CDR3 has 13 residues. The CDR3 DNA reads TGTGCCAGCAACAGGGGGCCTGGGGAGACCCAGTACTTC. It specifies CASNRGPGETQYF.

This clonotype was seen a few times. The rearrangement joins TRBV21-1 to TRBJ2-5; TRBD1, the table's D call, was not compared with the DNA. TRBV21-1 is tagged as a pseudogene. This CDR3 is built from 14 residues. The CDR3, as DNA: TGTGCCAGCAGCATTCCGGTGACAGAAGAGACCCAGTACTTC. It yields the protein CASSIPVTEETQYF.

The table lists this clonotype with a few counts. The chain recombines TRBV20-1 with TRBJ2-1; D possibly uses TRBD1 or TRBD2 (5 bases each). V lost 0 bases to trimming and J lost 1 base, with 19 bases between them. The CDR3 length is 18 residues. In germline, CDR1 is DFQATT, CDR2 SNEGSKA (reference sequence). The CDR3, as DNA: TGCAGTGCTAGAGACGCTAGGGGAGCGAGTAAGTCCTACAATGAGCAGTTCTTC. Protein product: CSARDARGASKSYNEQFF.

The chain recombines TRBV12-5 with TRBJ2-2, with D maybe TRBD1 (6 bases). V was trimmed by 4 bases and J by 3 bases, leaving 9 bases between them. CDR1 and CDR2 (germline): LGHNT, FRNRAP. This CDR3 is 14 amino acids long. The CDR3 bases are TGTGCTAGTGGTTCAGGACAGTACACCGGGGAGCTGTTTTTT. Its translation is CASGSGQYTGELFF.

The chain uses TRBV29-1 and TRBJ2-5; D might be TRBD2 (5 bases). The DNA matches TRBJ2-7 better at its end, which makes the J call doubtful. Per germline, CDR1 SQVTM and CDR2 ANQGSEA. There are 14 residues in the CDR3. The CDR3 DNA follows: TGCAGCGTTGCGACGGGAAGTATGGGATACGAGCAGTACTTC. Translation gives CSVATGSMGYEQYF.

The gene calls are TRBV3-1 and TRBJ2-7; TRBD1 might be the D (5 bases). V shed 3 bases and J shed 7 bases, with 10 bases lying between them. Germline lookup yields CDR1 LGHDT and CDR2 YNNKEL (reference sequence). The CDR3 totals 12 residues. CDR3 loop: CASSHLGEEQYF. The CDR3, as DNA: TGTGCCAGCAGCCACCTAGGGGAAGAGCAGTACTTC.

Details on this clonotype: A far larger clone is just one base off, so this is likely a read error. The V and J genes are TRBV9 and TRBJ2-5; TRBD2 matches 8 bases. CDR3 size: 16 residues. Germline CDR1 reads SGDLS; CDR2 reads YYNGEE. The CDR3 is CASSVVGAGDQGTQYF. The CDR3 region has the DNA TGTGCCAGCAGCGTAGTTGGAGCGGGGGACCAAGGGACCCAGTACTTC.

This clonotype showed up just once. The V call is TRBV5-5, the J call TRBJ2-3; no firm D call. This CDR3 is 14 amino acids long. V was trimmed by 4 bases and J by 4 bases, leaving 13 bases between them. Germline lookup yields CDR1 SGHKS and CDR2 YYEKEE (reference sequence). In DNA form, the CDR3 reads TGTGCCAGCAGCCCGGCGGTGGGATCAGATACGCAGTATTTT. It specifies CASSPAVGSDTQYF.

This clonotype was seen just once. V gene TRBV12-3 or TRBV12-4 combines with J gene TRBJ2-1; 7 bases fit TRBD1. Germline trimming cut 3 bases from V and 7 bases from J; bases unmatched to any gene: 6. The CDR3 runs to 14 residues. This chain's CDR3 is CASSLGTAVNEQFF. The CDR3 nucleotides read TGTGCCAGCAGTTTGGGGACAGCTGTAAATGAGCAGTTCTTC.

This clonotype was observed a handful of times. This chain uses TRBV11-2 with TRBJ2-1, with 8 bases matching TRBD1. The assigned J gene may be wrong: the sequence end matches TRBJ2-7 better. The CDR3 length is 14 residues. Per germline, CDR1 SGHAT and CDR2 FQNNGV. The CDR3 here is CASSSTGVLYEQYF. The CDR3 nucleotides are TGTGCCAGCAGCTCGACAGGGGTCCTCTACGAGCAGTACTTC.

The chain is built from TRBV29-1 and TRBJ2-1, with 9 bases that match TRBD1. Germline V gene lookup returns CDR1 SQVTM and CDR2 ANQGSEA. This CDR3 spans 16 amino acids. V dropped 6 bases and J dropped 4; count of bases not matched to a gene: 13. The DNA of the CDR3 is TGCAGCGTCGTCCTTTTGGGACAGGGTGTTTACAATGAGCAGTTCTTC. It specifies CSVVLLGQGVYNEQFF.